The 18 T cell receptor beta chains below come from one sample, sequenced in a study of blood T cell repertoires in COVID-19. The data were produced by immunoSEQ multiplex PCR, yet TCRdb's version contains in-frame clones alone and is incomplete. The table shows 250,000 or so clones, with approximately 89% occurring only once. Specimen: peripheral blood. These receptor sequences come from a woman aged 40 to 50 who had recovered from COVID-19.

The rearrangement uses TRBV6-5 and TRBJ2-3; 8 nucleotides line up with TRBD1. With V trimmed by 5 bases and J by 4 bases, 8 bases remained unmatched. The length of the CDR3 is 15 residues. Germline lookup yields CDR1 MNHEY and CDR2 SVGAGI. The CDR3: CASSPQGGLSDTQYF. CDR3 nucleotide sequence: TGTGCCAGCAGTCCACAGGGGGGTCTATCAGATACGCAGTATTTT.

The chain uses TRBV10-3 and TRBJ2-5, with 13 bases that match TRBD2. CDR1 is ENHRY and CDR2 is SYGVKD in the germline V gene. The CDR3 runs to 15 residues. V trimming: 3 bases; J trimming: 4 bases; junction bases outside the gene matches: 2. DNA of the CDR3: TGTGCCATCAGTGAAGGACTAGCGGGAGTAGAGACCCAGTACTTC. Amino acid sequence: CAISEGLAGVETQYF.

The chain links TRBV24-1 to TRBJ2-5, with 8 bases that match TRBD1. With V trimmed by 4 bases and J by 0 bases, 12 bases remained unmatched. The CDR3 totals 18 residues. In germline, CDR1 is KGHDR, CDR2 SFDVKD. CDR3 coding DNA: TGTGCCACCAGTGACCTGAATCAGGGGGCCTTTCACCAAGAGACCCAGTACTTC. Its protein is CATSDLNQGAFHQETQYF.

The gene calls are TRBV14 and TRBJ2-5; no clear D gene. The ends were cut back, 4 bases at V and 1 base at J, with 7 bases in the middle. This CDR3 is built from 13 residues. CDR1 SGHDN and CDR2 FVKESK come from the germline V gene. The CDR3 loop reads CASSRTAQETQYF. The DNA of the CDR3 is TGTGCCAGCAGCCGTACAGCCCAAGAGACCCAGTACTTC.

The CDR3 DNA reads TGTGCCAGCAGCTTAGATTTAGGAGGGAACACTGAAGCTTTCTTT. As protein: CASSLDLGGNTEAFF. This chain links TRBV7-9 with TRBJ1-1; no clear D gene. Trimming removed 1 base at V and 1 base at J, with 10 bases between. CDR1 and CDR2 (germline): SEHNR, FQNEAQ (reference sequence). CDR3 length: 15 amino acids.

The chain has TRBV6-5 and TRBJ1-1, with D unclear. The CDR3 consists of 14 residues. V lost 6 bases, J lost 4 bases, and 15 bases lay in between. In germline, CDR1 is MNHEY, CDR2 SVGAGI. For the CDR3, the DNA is TGTGCCAGCAGCCGAATGAGGGTAGGCACTGAAGCTTTCTTT. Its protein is CASSRMRVGTEAFF.

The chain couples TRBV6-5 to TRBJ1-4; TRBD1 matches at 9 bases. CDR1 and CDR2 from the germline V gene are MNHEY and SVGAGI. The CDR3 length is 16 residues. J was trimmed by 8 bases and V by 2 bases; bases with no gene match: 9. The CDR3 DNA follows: TGTGCCAGCAGTTACAGGCCGGGACAGGGTGGCGAAAAACTGTTTTTT. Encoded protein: CASSYRPGQGGEKLFF.

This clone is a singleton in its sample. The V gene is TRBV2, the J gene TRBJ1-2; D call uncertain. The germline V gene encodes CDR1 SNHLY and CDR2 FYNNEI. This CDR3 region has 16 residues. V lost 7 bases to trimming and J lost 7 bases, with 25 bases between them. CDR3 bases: TGTGCCAGCATAGAGCGGACGGGGTCGAAAGGAAGTGGCTACACCTTC. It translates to CASIERTGSKGSGYTF.

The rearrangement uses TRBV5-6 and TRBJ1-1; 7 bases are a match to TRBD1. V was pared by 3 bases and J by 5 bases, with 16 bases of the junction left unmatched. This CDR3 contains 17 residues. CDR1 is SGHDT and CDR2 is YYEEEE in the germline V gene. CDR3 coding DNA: TGTGCCAGCAGCTCCAATCCGACAAGGACAGGAGGGACTGAAGCTTTCTTT. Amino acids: CASSSNPTRTGGTEAFF.

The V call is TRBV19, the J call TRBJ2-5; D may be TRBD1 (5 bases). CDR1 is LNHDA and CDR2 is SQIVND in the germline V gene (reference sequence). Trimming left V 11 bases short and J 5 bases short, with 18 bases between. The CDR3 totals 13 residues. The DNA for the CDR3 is TGTGCCTCCCAAGGGGATCTCACCGAGACCCAGTACTTC. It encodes CASQGDLTETQYF.

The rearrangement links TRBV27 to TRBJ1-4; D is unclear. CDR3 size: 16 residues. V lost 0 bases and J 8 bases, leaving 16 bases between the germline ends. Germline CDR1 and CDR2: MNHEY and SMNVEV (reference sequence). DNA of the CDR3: TGTGCCAGCAGTTTATCGAGCGCAGAGGCCGAAGAAAAACTGTTTTTT. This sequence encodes CASSLSSAEAEEKLFF. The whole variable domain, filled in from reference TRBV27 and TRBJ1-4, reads EAQVTQNPRYLITVTGKKLTVTCSQNMNHEYMSWYRQDPGLGLRQIYYSMNVEVTDKGDVPEGYKVSRKEKRNFPLILESPSPNQTSLYFCASSLSSAEAEEKLFFGSGTQLSVL.

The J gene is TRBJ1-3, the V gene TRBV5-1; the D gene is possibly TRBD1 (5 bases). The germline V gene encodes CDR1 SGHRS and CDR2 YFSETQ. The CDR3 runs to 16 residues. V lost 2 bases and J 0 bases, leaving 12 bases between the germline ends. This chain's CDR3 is CASSFQGSISGNTIYF. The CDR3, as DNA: TGCGCCAGCAGCTTTCAGGGCTCAATCTCTGGAAACACCATATATTTT.

Here the CDR3 reads CASSLSGALHF. CDR3 DNA sequence: TGTGCCAGCAGCTTGTCCGGGGCCCTCCACTTT. The rearrangement links TRBV6-5 to TRBJ1-6; no firm D call. Trimming stripped 6 bases from V and 14 bases from J, with 11 bases between. The CDR3 runs to 11 residues. Germline assignment: CDR1 MNHEY and CDR2 SVGAGI.

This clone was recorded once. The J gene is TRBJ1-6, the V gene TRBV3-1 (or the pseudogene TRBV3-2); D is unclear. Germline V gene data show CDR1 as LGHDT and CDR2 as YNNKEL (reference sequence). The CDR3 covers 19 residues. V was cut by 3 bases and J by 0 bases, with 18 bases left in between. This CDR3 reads CASSQAQTLSSSYNSPLHF. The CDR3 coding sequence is TGTGCCAGCAGCCAGGCACAGACCCTATCGAGCTCCTATAATTCACCCCTCCACTTT.

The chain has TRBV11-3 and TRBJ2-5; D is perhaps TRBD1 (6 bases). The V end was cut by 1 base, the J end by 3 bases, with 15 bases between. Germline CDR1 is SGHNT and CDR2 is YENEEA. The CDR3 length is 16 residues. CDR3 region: CASSLGGLDREETQYF. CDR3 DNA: TGTGCCAGCAGCTTAGGAGGTTTGGACAGAGAAGAGACCCAGTACTTC.

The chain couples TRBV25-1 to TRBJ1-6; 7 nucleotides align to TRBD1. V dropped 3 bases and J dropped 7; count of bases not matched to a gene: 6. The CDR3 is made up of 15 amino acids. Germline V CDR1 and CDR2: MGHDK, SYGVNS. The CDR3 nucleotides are TGTGCCAGCAGTGACCGACAGGGACGGAATTCACCCCTCCACTTT. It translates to CASSDRQGRNSPLHF.

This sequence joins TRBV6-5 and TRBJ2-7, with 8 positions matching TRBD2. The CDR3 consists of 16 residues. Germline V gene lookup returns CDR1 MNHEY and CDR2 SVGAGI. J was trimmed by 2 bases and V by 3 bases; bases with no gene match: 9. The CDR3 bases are TGTGCCAGCAGTTATCGGTCCCTAGCGGGCGCCTACGAGCAGTACTTC. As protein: CASSYRSLAGAYEQYF.

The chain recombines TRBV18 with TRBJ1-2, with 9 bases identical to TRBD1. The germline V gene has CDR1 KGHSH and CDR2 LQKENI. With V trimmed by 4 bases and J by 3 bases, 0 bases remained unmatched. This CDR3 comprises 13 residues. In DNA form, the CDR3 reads TGTGCCAGCTCACGACAGGGGGACTATGGCTACACCTTC. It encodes CASSRQGDYGYTF.